This entry is about one TCR beta chain. Its antigen is currently unknown. Treatment noted: oral pan-JAK inhibitor, 5-10 mg twice daily. The sample originates from a study of CD8+ T cells in alopecia areata. Isolated RNA was reverse transcribed into cDNA used as the sequencing template. TCRdb's table, derived via immunoSEQ multiplex PCR, lists solely in-frame clones and lacks some. The sample contains roughly 100,000 clones, 70% to 90% of which appear only once. Germline lookup yields CDR1 MNHEY and CDR2 SVGAGI. Trimming stripped 7 bases from V and 4 bases from J, with 17 bases between. This CDR3 has 15 amino acids. Study-level findings and limits: The study found tofacitinib significantly decreased scalp clonality and expanded CD8+ clones among the top 100. While patients received tofacitinib, many expanded lesional clones remained present in scalp and blood.

The sample here was CD8+ T cells sorted from blood, taken between weeks 30 and 35, from a patient treated with tofacitinib. The chain carries TRBV6-5 and TRBJ2-1, with D perhaps matching TRBD1 (6 bases). The sequence was collected from a human donor with alopecia areata. CDR3 region: CASTIQGLEYNEQFF. The CDR3, as DNA: TGTGCCAGCACTATACAGGGTTTGGAATACAATGAGCAGTTCTTC.